Listed below are T cell receptor beta chains from one sample, sequenced in a study of T cells in Graves' hyperthyroidism and ophthalmopathy. One entry per CDR3 protein, called by TCRdb with MiXCR from the multiplex PCR reads. Found here are over 300,000 distinct CDR3 sequences, 11% to 15% of them singletons; the top ten hold about 10%. Sequenced: blood. The receptors here all came from a woman in her sixties with Graves' hyperthyroidism. Each CDR3 is given with its conserved first and last residue. The D gene is left open where the match is weak. Only part of the rows carry a size: once, few, many, or a class if the clone is expanded.

clone size	V gene	J gene	CDR3 length	D gene	CDR3 protein	CDR3 DNA
many	TRBV20-1	TRBJ2-1	17	TRBD2	CSARSDGSGSFYNEQFF	TGCAGTGCTAGATCAGATGGTAGCGGGAGTTTTTACAATGAGCAGTTCTTC
.	TRBV5-1	TRBJ1-6	14	TRBD1	CASSVGQGDSPLHF	TGCGCCAGCAGCGTGGGACAGGGAGATTCACCCCTCCACTTT
many	TRBV29-1	TRBJ1-1	12	.	CSVSVTDTEAFF	TGCAGCGTTTCGGTCACCGACACTGAAGCTTTCTTT
.	TRBV7-3	TRBJ2-7	16	TRBD2	CASSPSGLAVSYEQYF	TGTGCCAGCAGCCCGAGCGGACTAGCGGTTTCCTACGAGCAGTACTTC
many	TRBV27	TRBJ2-1	13	.	CASSLRGHNEQFF	TGTGCCAGCAGTTTAAGGGGACACAATGAGCAGTTCTTC
many	TRBV5-1	TRBJ2-3	12	.	CASSLDHDTQYF	TGCGCCAGCAGCCTGGACCACGATACGCAGTATTTT
.	TRBV28	TRBJ2-6	19	.	CASSPTPGPTNSGANVLTF	TGTGCCAGCAGTCCCACCCCGGGACCCACCAACTCTGGGGCCAACGTCCTGACTTTC
many	TRBV7-2	TRBJ2-4	15	TRBD2	CASSLVASGTDIQYF	TGTGCCAGCAGCTTAGTTGCTAGCGGGACAGACATTCAGTACTTC
.	TRBV5-1	TRBJ2-7	17	TRBD2	CASSLLPHPAGDHEQYF	TGCGCCAGCAGCTTGCTCCCCCACCCAGCGGGAGACCACGAGCAGTACTTC
many	TRBV6-1	TRBJ2-3	16	.	CASSYAWTPITDTQYF	TGTGCCAGCAGTTACGCCTGGACCCCTATTACAGATACGCAGTATTTT
few	TRBV20-1	TRBJ2-1	13	TRBD2	CSAGSGSYNEQFF	TGCAGTGCGGGGAGCGGGAGTTACAATGAGCAGTTCTTC
many	TRBV6-2/TRBV6-3	TRBJ2-1	12	.	CASRTQGDEQFF	TGTGCCAGCAGAACACAGGGAGATGAGCAGTTCTTC
.	TRBV9	TRBJ1-1	15	.	CASSSVRGGGTEAFF	TGTGCCAGCAGCTCCGTCCGGGGTGGCGGGACTGAAGCTTTCTTT
few	TRBV7-2	TRBJ1-2	14	.	CASSFPGGAGGYTF	TGTGCCAGCAGCTTCCCCGGCGGGGCCGGTGGCTACACCTTC
many	TRBV30	TRBJ2-5	11	.	CALFVGETQYF	TGTGCCCTCTTTGTGGGCGAGACCCAGTACTTC
few	TRBV10-3	TRBJ1-1	13	.	CAIRGLLGAEAFF	TGTGCCATCCGGGGACTTTTAGGTGCTGAAGCTTTCTTT